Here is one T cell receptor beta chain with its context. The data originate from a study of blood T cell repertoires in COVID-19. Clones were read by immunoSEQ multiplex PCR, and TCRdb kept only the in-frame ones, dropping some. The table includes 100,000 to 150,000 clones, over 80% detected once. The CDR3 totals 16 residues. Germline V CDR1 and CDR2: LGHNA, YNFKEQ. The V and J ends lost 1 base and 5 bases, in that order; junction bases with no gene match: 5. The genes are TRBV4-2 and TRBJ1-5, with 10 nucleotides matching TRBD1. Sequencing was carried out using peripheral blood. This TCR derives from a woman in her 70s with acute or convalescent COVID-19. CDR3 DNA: TGTGCCAGCAGCCAAGGGGACAGGGGATATGATCAGCCCCAGCATTTT. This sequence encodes CASSQGDRGYDQPQHF.